These 22 T cell receptor beta chains share one sample of origin, sequenced in a study of technical replicates of blood from a handful of donors (dated by TCRdb to about 2017). Libraries came from the immunoSEQ multiplex PCR assay. Drawn from immuneACCESS, this table holds only the in-frame rearrangements with V and J called that TCRdb kept. Clones are partly lost; checked studies trace under half to an unresolved V gene and leave the rest unexplained. The sample table lists approximately 15,000 clones, almost 85% of them with a count of one. Of the sample, roughly a tenth is held by the ten largest clones. Material for sequencing was PBMCs. The receptors derive from a human donor in good health.

This clone came up once. This chain connects TRBV12-5 to TRBJ2-1; 10 nucleotides match TRBD2. With V trimmed by 6 bases and J by 8 bases, 10 bases remained unmatched. Germline V gene sequence: CDR1 LGHNT, CDR2 FRNRAP. This CDR3 region has 15 residues. The CDR3 sequence: CASGRLAGGGDEQFF. CDR3 in DNA: TGTGCTAGTGGCAGACTAGCGGGCGGCGGCGATGAGCAGTTCTTC.

The J gene is TRBJ2-5, the V gene TRBV18; 9 positions agree with TRBD2. Trimming cost V 1 base and J 5 bases; bases outside gene matches: 5. From germline, CDR1 is KGHSH and CDR2 LQKENI. This CDR3 is built from 15 residues. The CDR3 loop reads CASSPLYSGSETQYF. In nucleotides, the CDR3 is TGTGCCAGCTCACCACTTTATAGCGGGAGTGAGACCCAGTACTTC.

CDR3 DNA sequence: TGCAGCGTTGGCCAGGTGGCTGACAATGAGCAGTTCTTC. This encodes CSVGQVADNEQFF. The V and J genes are TRBV29-1 and TRBJ2-1; D gene unclear. V lost 4 bases and J 5 bases, leaving 12 bases between the germline ends. The CDR3 is 13 amino acids. CDR1 and CDR2 (germline): SQVTM, ANQGSEA.

This rearrangement joins TRBV6-5 to TRBJ2-7; D remains ambiguous. V was cut by 5 bases and J by 0 bases, with 5 bases left in between. The CDR3 spans 12 residues. Germline loops: CDR1 MNHEY, CDR2 SVGAGI. Here the CDR3 reads CASSNTSYEQYF. Here the CDR3 DNA reads TGTGCCAGCAGTAACACCTCCTACGAGCAGTACTTC.

The chain couples TRBV25-1 to TRBJ1-1, with 8 bases that match TRBD1. Germline-derived CDR1 and CDR2 are MGHDK and SYGVNS. The CDR3 runs 14 residues. The junction had 4 bases not matched to a gene; V was cut back by 3 bases and J by 4 bases. CDR3 region: CASSDQGARTEAFF. DNA for the CDR3: TGTGCCAGCAGTGATCAGGGGGCTCGCACTGAAGCTTTCTTT. Supplemented by reference TRBV25-1 and TRBJ1-1, the full variable domain reads EADIYQTPRYLVIGTGKKITLECSQTMGHDKMYWYQQDPGMELHLIHYSYGVNSTEKGDLSSESTVSRIRTEHFPLTLESARPSHTSQYLCASSDQGARTEAFFGQGTRLTVV.

The V call is TRBV5-1, the J call TRBJ2-1; D not resolved. CDR1 and CDR2 from the germline V gene are SGHRS and YFSETQ. CDR3 length equals 14 residues. The V gene lost 2 bases and the J gene lost 0 bases, with 6 bases spanning the gap. DNA of the CDR3: TGCGCCAGCAGCTTCCCGAGCTCCTACAATGAGCAGTTCTTC. This encodes CASSFPSSYNEQFF.

The V call is TRBV6-1, the J call TRBJ2-5; 7 bases map to TRBD2. Per germline, CDR1 MNHNS and CDR2 SASEGT. J lost 5 bases, V lost 1 base, and 10 bases had no gene match. The CDR3 length is 16 residues. The CDR3 DNA follows: TGTGCCAGCAGTGAAGGCTGGGGCGGGGGACGTGAGACCCAGTACTTC. Protein sequence: CASSEGWGGGRETQYF.

The V and J genes are TRBV4-2 and TRBJ2-7; D is perhaps TRBD1 (6 bases). Germline loops: CDR1 LGHNA, CDR2 YNFKEQ. V lost 4 bases, J lost 3 bases, and 16 bases lay in between. CDR3 length: 15 residues. CDR3 sequence (DNA): TGTGCCAGCAGCCGCGGTCTGAACAGGGACTACGAGCAGTACTTC. Protein sequence: CASSRGLNRDYEQYF.

The chain carries TRBV6-5 and TRBJ1-5; TRBD1 is a possible D gene (5 bases). V lost 6 bases and J lost 0, with 9 bases in between. The germline V gene has CDR1 MNHEY and CDR2 SVGAGI. This CDR3 is built from 14 residues. Here the CDR3 DNA reads TGTGCCAGCAGACACGACAGTAGCAATCAGCCCCAGCATTTT. Translated: CASRHDSSNQPQHF.

This clone was seen more than once but under ten times. The V gene is TRBV9, the J gene TRBJ2-1; the match to TRBD2 covers 7 bases. The germline V gene encodes CDR1 SGDLS and CDR2 YYNGEE. The CDR3 spans 13 residues. The trim removed 0 bases at V and 12 bases at J, leaving 6 bases unmatched. The CDR3 DNA sequence: TGTGCCAGCAGCGTAGGACTAGCCCTACGGCAGTTCTTC. Translating it yields CASSVGLALRQFF.

The chain combines TRBV10-2 with TRBJ1-3; unclear D gene. CDR3 length: 13 residues. Germline assignment: CDR1 WSHSY and CDR2 SAAADI. Trimming left V 2 bases short and J 8 bases short, with 10 bases between. This CDR3 reads CASSETYQDTIYF. The CDR3, as DNA: TGCGCCAGCAGTGAGACCTATCAGGACACCATATATTTT.

The chain joins TRBV6-5 to TRBJ2-5; 9 bases line up with TRBD1. The ends lost 2 bases at V and 4 bases at J; junction bases unmatched: 5. Germline lookup yields CDR1 MNHEY and CDR2 SVGAGI. The CDR3 loop spans 15 amino acids. DNA for the CDR3: TGTGCCAGCAGTTACACAGGGGGCCAGGGAGAGACCCAGTACTTC. This sequence encodes CASSYTGGQGETQYF.

The chain has TRBV2 and TRBJ2-3; TRBD2 agrees at 15 bases. Germline values: CDR1 SNHLY, CDR2 FYNNEI. This CDR3 spans 15 amino acids. With 4 bases clipped from V and 5 bases from J, the junction kept 1 base outside the gene matches. The CDR3 protein is CASSGTSGRGDTQYF. The CDR3 DNA follows: TGTGCCAGCAGTGGGACTAGCGGGAGGGGAGATACGCAGTATTTT.

The chain employs TRBV28 and TRBJ1-1; TRBD1 matches at 9 bases. J was trimmed by 5 bases and V by 2 bases; bases with no gene match: 3. CDR1 MDHEN and CDR2 SYDVKM come from the germline V gene. CDR3 length: 14 amino acids. The CDR3: CASSLPGTGTEAFF. Here the CDR3 DNA reads TGTGCCAGCAGTTTACCCGGGACAGGGACTGAAGCTTTCTTT.

In its sample, this clone was seen once. The chain combines TRBV28 with TRBJ2-5; D not resolved. Germline V gene sequence: CDR1 MDHEN, CDR2 SYDVKM. The CDR3 length is 15 residues. Deletions cut 2 bases from V and 4 bases from J, with 14 bases between. CDR3 sequence: CASSLRRLRPETQYF. The CDR3 coding sequence is TGTGCCAGCAGTTTAAGGAGACTCCGTCCAGAGACCCAGTACTTC.

The V and J genes are TRBV5-4 and TRBJ2-7, with TRBD2 matching 13 bases. The V gene end was trimmed by 4 bases and the J gene end by 2 bases; junction bases not matched to a gene: 12. The CDR3 runs 18 residues. CDR1 SGHNT and CDR2 YYREEE come from the germline V gene (reference sequence). CDR3 in DNA: TGTGCCAGCAGCACCCCCGGGACTAGCGGGAAGAATGCCTACGAGCAGTACTTC. This translates into CASSTPGTSGKNAYEQYF.

The chain combines TRBV29-1 with TRBJ2-1; no firm D call. Trimming pared 7 bases from V and 0 bases from J, leaving 13 bases between. Germline V gene sequence: CDR1 SQVTM, CDR2 ANQGSEA. The CDR3 spans 14 residues. CDR3 sequence (DNA): TGCAGCGCTGTACTGGTTGGCTCCTACAATGAGCAGTTCTTC. Residues: CSAVLVGSYNEQFF.

V and J are TRBV5-1 and TRBJ1-5; 9 bases are shared with TRBD1. The CDR3 totals 15 residues. V was clipped by 5 bases and J by 5 bases; unmatched bases: 8. CDR1 is SGHRS, CDR2 YFSETQ, per germline. DNA of the CDR3: TGCGCCAGCAGTCCCTCCGGGACAGGGTATCAGCCCCAGCATTTT. Translating it yields CASSPSGTGYQPQHF.

The CDR3 spells CASSQESGGEQFF. CDR3 in DNA: TGTGCCAGCAGCCAAGAAAGTGGCGGAGAGCAGTTCTTC. The chain employs TRBV14 and TRBJ2-1; D is unclear. The germline CDR1 and CDR2 sequences are SGHDN and FVKESK. The CDR3 sequence is 13 residues long. V lost 0 bases, J lost 10 bases, and 10 bases lay in between.

This sequence joins TRBV11-2 and TRBJ2-7; 8 bases line up with TRBD1. Germline values: CDR1 SGHAT, CDR2 FQNNGV. V was clipped by 3 bases and J by 12 bases; unmatched bases: 7. The CDR3 extends over 12 amino acids. In DNA, the CDR3 is TGTGCCAGCAGCTTCTGGGACAGGTCGTTGTACTTC. Amino acids: CASSFWDRSLYF. The whole variable domain, filled in from reference TRBV11-2 and TRBJ2-7, reads EAGVAQSPRYKIIEKRQSVAFWCNPISGHATLYWYQQILGQGPKLLIQFQNNGVVDDSQLPKDRFSAERLKGVDSTLKIQPAKLEDSAVYLCASSFWDRSLYFGPGTRLTVT.

The rearrangement joins TRBV7-6 to TRBJ2-5; 10 bases line up with TRBD1. CDR3 size: 14 residues. V lost 2 bases and J lost 7; bases outside the gene matches: 4. Germline CDR1 and CDR2: SGHVS and FNYEAQ. The CDR3 region has the DNA TGTGCCAGCAGCTTACGACAGGGGGCAGGGACCCAGTACTTC. This codes for CASSLRQGAGTQYF.

The V gene is TRBV7-9, the J gene TRBJ2-7; 9 nucleotides match TRBD1. CDR1 SEHNR and CDR2 FQNEAQ come from the germline V gene (reference sequence). V dropped 6 bases and J dropped 6; count of bases not matched to a gene: 9. The CDR3 has 14 residues. CDR3 region: CASSLGQGFAEQYF. DNA for the CDR3: TGTGCCAGCAGTTTGGGACAGGGATTTGCCGAGCAGTACTTC.